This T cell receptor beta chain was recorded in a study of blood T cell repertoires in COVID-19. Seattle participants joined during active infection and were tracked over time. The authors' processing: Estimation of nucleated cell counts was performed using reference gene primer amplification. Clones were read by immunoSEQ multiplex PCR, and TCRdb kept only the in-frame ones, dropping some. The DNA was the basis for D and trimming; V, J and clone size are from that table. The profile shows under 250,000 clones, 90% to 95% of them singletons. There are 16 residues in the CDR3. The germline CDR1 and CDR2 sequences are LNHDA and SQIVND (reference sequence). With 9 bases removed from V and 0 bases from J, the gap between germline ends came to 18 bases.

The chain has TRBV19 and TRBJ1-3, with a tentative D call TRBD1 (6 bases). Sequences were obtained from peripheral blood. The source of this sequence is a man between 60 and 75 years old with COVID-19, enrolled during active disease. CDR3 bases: TGTGCCAGCAGGGTCTGGGACACCTACTCTGGAAACACCATATATTTT. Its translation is CASRVWDTYSGNTIYF.